Listed below are T cell receptor beta chains from one sample, sequenced in a study of breast tumors, draining lymph nodes, adjacent tissues. In TCRdb, the multiplex PCR reads were re-called with MiXCR into one record per CDR3 protein. The sample contains 200,000 to 300,000 distinct CDR3 sequences, 30% of which appear only once. Sample: axillary lymph node tissue. The receptors were gathered from a female donor with breast cancer. Some clones in this sample may be carry-over from other donors' samples. CDR3s leave out the opening cysteine and the closing phenylalanine or tryptophan. The order of the fields is J gene, V gene, clone size, CDR3 protein. Clone size is not always given. Where it is, it says once, few, many or a class for expanded clones.

J: TRBJ1-3; V: TRBV13; size: many; CDR3: ASAGRVSGNTIY
J: TRBJ1-4; V: TRBV4-1; size: many; CDR3: ASSQGREKLF
J: TRBJ2-6; V: TRBV5-1; size: -; CDR3: ASSLGRGWGANVLT
J: TRBJ2-7; V: TRBV6-1; size: many; CDR3: ATTAGTSGYEQY
J: TRBJ2-7; V: TRBV5-4; size: many; CDR3: ASSLAGGSPSEQY
J: TRBJ2-1; V: TRBV7-2; size: -; CDR3: ASSTTSGNNNEQF
J: TRBJ1-2; V: TRBV6-4; size: -; CDR3: ASTRDKNYGYT
J: TRBJ2-6; V: TRBV24-1; size: -; CDR3: ATSDSGANVLT
J: TRBJ2-4; V: TRBV12-3/TRBV12-4; size: -; CDR3: ASSFEGTGTAKNIQY
J: TRBJ1-2; V: TRBV7-9; size: many; CDR3: ASSLASGGAQLGYT
J: TRBJ2-1; V: TRBV7-9; size: many; CDR3: ASSLARVVTAGDEQF
J: TRBJ2-3; V: TRBV20-1; size: many; CDR3: SPVPSGATDTQY
J: TRBJ2-1; V: TRBV6-5; size: many; CDR3: ASSSGLLGEGEQF
J: TRBJ2-3; V: TRBV19; size: many; CDR3: ASSIRVRTGGRTDTQY
J: TRBJ2-1; V: TRBV20-1; size: many; CDR3: SAISGSVGNEQF
J: TRBJ2-1; V: TRBV19; size: many; CDR3: ASSRRWKREFNKYNEQF
J: TRBJ2-5; V: TRBV4-2; size: many; CDR3: ASSQGGTRTIQETQY
J: TRBJ2-5; V: TRBV2; size: many; CDR3: ASSHKETQY
J: TRBJ1-2; V: TRBV5-4; size: once; CDR3: ASSLGEGWNGYA
J: TRBJ2-2; V: TRBV15; size: many; CDR3: ATSRGLARNTGELF
J: TRBJ1-6; V: TRBV15; size: many; CDR3: ATSRDNRRDSPLH
J: TRBJ1-4; V: TRBV14; size: many; CDR3: ASSLRGFGEKLF
J: TRBJ2-7; V: TRBV30; size: few; CDR3: AWSFRTGFNYEQY
J: TRBJ2-7; V: TRBV20-1; size: many; CDR3: SARGGRLSSYEQY
J: TRBJ2-7; V: TRBV10-3; size: many; CDR3: AISTQTYEQY
J: TRBJ2-3; V: TRBV7-2; size: many; CDR3: ASSLKTSRAPSEATQY
J: TRBJ2-2; V: TRBV7-3; size: many; CDR3: ASSLRTSGRRNTGELF
J: TRBJ2-3; V: TRBV12-3/TRBV12-4; size: many; CDR3: ASSLVKLAGGASDTQY
J: TRBJ1-3; V: TRBV12-3/TRBV12-4; size: many; CDR3: ASSRQASGNTIY
J: TRBJ2-1; V: TRBV5-1; size: many; CDR3: ASSLDLAGGIREQF
J: TRBJ2-1; V: TRBV7-3; size: -; CDR3: ASSTRRTSVNEQF
J: TRBJ2-4; V: TRBV7-6; size: -; CDR3: ASSCRTARDGPENIQY
J: TRBJ2-7; V: TRBV7-9; size: many; CDR3: ASSPGRGSSYEQY
J: TRBJ2-1; V: TRBV7-3; size: many; CDR3: ASSPLAGSRNEQF
J: TRBJ2-7; V: TRBV12-3/TRBV12-4; size: -; CDR3: ASTIAGLWPMEEQY
J: TRBJ2-3; V: TRBV24-1; size: -; CDR3: ATSAADAGTQY
J: TRBJ2-1; V: TRBV7-2; size: -; CDR3: ASSLAAGGADEQS
J: TRBJ2-2; V: TRBV3-1; size: -; CDR3: ASSQATTGGELF
J: TRBJ2-2; V: TRBV11-2; size: many; CDR3: ASSPLSGQGRGELF
J: TRBJ2-1; V: TRBV27; size: few; CDR3: ASREGPYNEQF
J: TRBJ2-6; V: TRBV3-1; size: -; CDR3: ASSPKGLSGANVLT
J: -; V: TRBV5-1; size: once; CDR3: ASSSGLTGPYNEQF
J: TRBJ2-7; V: TRBV30; size: many; CDR3: AWATQGVSREQY
J: TRBJ2-1; V: TRBV29-1; size: many; CDR3: SVARDATKNNEQF
J: TRBJ2-2; V: TRBV6-2/TRBV6-3; size: many; CDR3: ASGAQGAVTGELF
J: TRBJ2-1; V: TRBV20-1; size: many; CDR3: SAPREFSNEQF
J: TRBJ2-2; V: TRBV7-2; size: many; CDR3: ASTRGFQNTGELF
J: TRBJ2-7; V: TRBV4-3; size: many; CDR3: ASSQDARGSNSYEQY
J: TRBJ2-7; V: TRBV7-8; size: many; CDR3: ASSLYTGMGSSYEQY
J: TRBJ1-2; V: TRBV29-1; size: -; CDR3: SVEVWDGDYGYT
J: TRBJ2-1; V: TRBV12-3/TRBV12-4; size: -; CDR3: ASSLGTGVQGGNEQF
J: TRBJ2-1; V: TRBV11-3; size: -; CDR3: ASSLAGESSNEQF